The 30 T cell receptor beta chains below were found in one sample sequenced in a study of response to subunit inactivated influenza vaccine. TCRdb re-derived calls from the RT-PCR reads in MiXCR, one entry per CDR3 protein. The data show about 650,000 distinct CDR3 sequences, with around 16% seen just once and around a tenth held by the top ten. Specimen: PBMCs from blood, collected 12 days after vaccination. The receptors were sampled from a man in his fifties or sixties who received an inactivated influenza vaccine.

The chain uses TRBV10-2 and TRBJ1-1; no firm D call. V lost 2 bases and J lost 3, with 10 bases in between. In germline, CDR1 is WSHSY, CDR2 SAAADI. This CDR3 region has 14 residues. The CDR3 loop reads CASSEPSFYTEAFF. The DNA for the CDR3 is TGCGCCAGCAGTGAGCCCTCGTTCTACACTGAAGCTTTCTTT.

The chain joins TRBV14 to TRBJ2-7, with a tentative D call TRBD2 (6 bases). V was cut by 3 bases and J by 2 bases, with 14 bases left in between. Looked up from germline, CDR1 is SGHDN and CDR2 is FVKESK. The length of the CDR3 is 15 residues. The CDR3 nucleotides are TGTGCCAGCAGCCAGTACGCGGGGTTGACCTACGAGCAGTACTTC. Its translation is CASSQYAGLTYEQYF. Combining the CDR3 with reference TRBV14 and TRBJ2-7 gives the whole variable domain EAGVTQFPSHSVIEKGQTVTLRCDPISGHDNLYWYRRVMGKEIKFLLHFVKESKQDESGMPNNRFLAERTGGTYSTLKVQPAELEDSGVYFCASSQYAGLTYEQYFGPGTRLTVT.

In this sample, this clonotype turned up many times. The CDR3 bases are TGCGCCAGCAGCCGCTCTGACGCGGATACGCAGTATTTT. Amino acid sequence: CASSRSDADTQYF. This chain uses TRBV4-1 with TRBJ2-3; no definite D call. Germline V lookup: CDR1 MGHRA, CDR2 YSYEKL. This CDR3 has 13 residues. V was shortened by 4 bases and J by 6 bases, with 11 bases between the two germline ends.

The rearrangement uses TRBV14 and TRBJ2-7; TRBD2 matches 9 bases. Looked up from germline, CDR1 is SGHDN and CDR2 is FVKESK. This CDR3 is 15 amino acids long. The J segment lost 4 bases and the V segment lost 3 bases, leaving 7 bases of the junction unmatched. The CDR3 coding sequence is TGTGCCAGCAGCCAGGCGCTAGCGGGGTTATACGAGCAGTACTTC. Translation gives CASSQALAGLYEQYF. Supplemented by reference TRBV14 and TRBJ2-7, the full variable domain reads EAGVTQFPSHSVIEKGQTVTLRCDPISGHDNLYWYRRVMGKEIKFLLHFVKESKQDESGMPNNRFLAERTGGTYSTLKVQPAELEDSGVYFCASSQALAGLYEQYFGPGTRLTVT.

This clonotype has a handful of counts. The chain couples TRBV28 to TRBJ1-1; TRBD1 matches 7 bases. The CDR3 totals 15 residues. With 7 bases clipped from V and 1 base from J, the junction kept 9 bases outside the gene matches. CDR1 and CDR2 from the germline V gene are MDHEN and SYDVKM. CDR3 sequence: CASTLRGRGNTEAFF. The DNA for the CDR3 is TGTGCCAGCACCTTGAGGGGGCGTGGGAACACTGAAGCTTTCTTT.

The chain has TRBV6-1 and TRBJ2-3; either TRBD1 or TRBD2 may fit D (6 bases each). There are 17 residues in the CDR3. V was shortened by 6 bases and J by 6 bases, with 25 bases between the two germline ends. Germline V gene data show CDR1 as MNHNS and CDR2 as SASEGT. The CDR3 sequence: CASRLRGGPGRMDTQYF. Written as DNA, the CDR3 is TGTGCCAGCAGACTAAGAGGGGGGCCCGGCAGAATGGATACGCAGTATTTT.

This clonotype occurred many times. The V call is TRBV4-1, the J call TRBJ1-5; no clear D. Germline values: CDR1 MGHRA, CDR2 YSYEKL. The length of the CDR3 is 14 residues. Trimming took off 1 base at V and 3 bases at J, with 7 bases between the two ends. CDR3 protein: CASSQVDTNQPQHF. The CDR3 DNA follows: TGCGCCAGCAGCCAAGTAGACACCAATCAGCCCCAGCATTTT.

V is TRBV4-3 and J is TRBJ1-6; D remains ambiguous. Germline CDR1 is LGHNA and CDR2 is YSLEER. Trimming shortened V by 0 bases and J by 0 bases, and 15 bases separated the two germline ends. The CDR3 has 19 amino acids. DNA for the CDR3: TGCGCCAGCAGCCAAGAGGTGTCGGGCAAGAGCTCCTATAATTCACCCCTCCACTTT. It codes for CASSQEVSGKSSYNSPLHF.

The chain links TRBV4-3 to TRBJ2-1, with a weak D call TRBD2 (6 bases). CDR3 size: 17 residues. Looked up from germline, CDR1 is LGHNA and CDR2 is YSLEER. V shed 1 base and J shed 1 base, with 14 bases lying between them. The CDR3 bases are TGCGCCAGCAGCCAAGCCTTGGTCGCGGGGTCCTACAATGAGCAGTTCTTC. Its protein is CASSQALVAGSYNEQFF.

The V and J genes are TRBV5-6 and TRBJ2-6; no clear D. Germline CDR1 SGHDT, CDR2 YYEEEE. The germline V and J ends were trimmed by 3 bases and 2 bases, with 18 bases remaining between them. CDR3 size: 18 residues. The CDR3 protein is CASSSHIYDWTGANVLTF. The DNA for the CDR3 is TGTGCCAGCAGCTCCCACATTTACGACTGGACTGGGGCCAACGTCCTGACTTTC.

This chain joins TRBV7-9 and TRBJ2-1; possible D gene TRBD2, 6 bases. Trimming pared 5 bases from V and 4 bases from J, leaving 18 bases between. Germline CDR1 is SEHNR and CDR2 is FQNEAQ (reference sequence). The CDR3 covers 16 residues. CDR3 sequence reads: CASSPLDSGDYNEQFF. The CDR3 DNA sequence: TGTGCCAGCAGCCCTCTGGATAGCGGAGATTACAATGAGCAGTTCTTC. Together with reference TRBV7-9 and TRBJ2-1, the CDR3 gives the full variable domain: DTGVSQNPRHKITKRGQNVTFRCDPISEHNRLYWYRQTLGQGPEFLTYFQNEAQLEKSRLLSDRFSAERPKGSFSTLEIQRTEQGDSAMYLCASSPLDSGDYNEQFFGPGTRLTVL.

This clonotype was found a few times. V usage is TRBV4-3 and J usage is TRBJ2-7, with D perhaps assigned TRBD1 or TRBD2 (7 bases each). V gave up 0 bases and J gave up 1 base, with 13 bases separating them. The CDR3 sequence is 16 residues long. CDR1 is LGHNA and CDR2 is YSLEER in the germline V gene. This chain's CDR3 is CASSQEGQGGSYEQYF. The CDR3 bases are TGCGCCAGCAGCCAAGAAGGCCAGGGGGGGTCCTACGAGCAGTACTTC.

The V gene is TRBV11-2, the J gene TRBJ1-1; 8 nucleotides line up with TRBD1. The V segment lost 5 bases and the J segment 4 bases; nucleotides outside the gene matches: 6. CDR3 length equals 14 residues. Germline V lookup: CDR1 SGHAT, CDR2 FQNNGV. Here the CDR3 reads CASSRTGLVTEAFF. The CDR3, as DNA: TGTGCCAGCAGCCGGACAGGGTTGGTCACTGAAGCTTTCTTT.

In its sample, this clonotype was seen a few times. This chain links TRBV20-1 with TRBJ1-1; TRBD1 matches 9 bases. The trim removed 4 bases at V and 5 bases at J, leaving 5 bases unmatched. The CDR3 is made up of 13 amino acids. CDR1 and CDR2 (germline): DFQATT, SNEGSKA (reference sequence). The CDR3 DNA is TGCAGTGCTAATGACAGGGGGGGGACTGAAGCTTTCTTT. Encoded protein: CSANDRGGTEAFF.

The rearrangement joins TRBV20-1 to TRBJ2-3, with 10 bases matching TRBD2. CDR3 size: 14 residues. Germline CDR1 is DFQATT and CDR2 is SNEGSKA (reference sequence). The V and J ends lost 6 bases and 4 bases, in that order; junction bases with no gene match: 7. CDR3 in DNA: TGCAGTGCGCCCTCGGGACTAGCGTCAGATACGCAGTATTTT. This sequence encodes CSAPSGLASDTQYF.

This clonotype was seen a few times. V is TRBV7-2 and J is TRBJ2-1; 7 nucleotides line up with TRBD1. The length of the CDR3 is 15 residues. After removal of 7 bases from V and 3 bases from J, the junction contained 9 bases not matched to a gene. Germline V gene data show CDR1 as SGHTA and CDR2 as FQGNSA. CDR3 nucleotides: TGTGCCAGCACCAGATTAAACAGGGGCTACAATGAGCAGTTCTTC. It encodes CASTRLNRGYNEQFF.

This rearrangement joins TRBV28 to TRBJ2-7, with a tentative D call TRBD1 (6 bases). Trimming cost V 5 bases and J 0 bases, with 17 bases left between them. The CDR3 has 16 amino acids. Germline loops: CDR1 MDHEN, CDR2 SYDVKM. The CDR3 spells CASSPPTGPSSYEQYF. CDR3 bases: TGTGCCAGCAGTCCCCCGACAGGTCCTAGCTCCTACGAGCAGTACTTC.

The J gene is TRBJ1-2, the V gene TRBV18; tentative D call: TRBD1 (5 bases). Trimming left V 6 bases short and J 2 bases short, with 16 bases between. Germline V gene sequence: CDR1 KGHSH, CDR2 LQKENI. The CDR3 is 15 residues long. CDR3 DNA: TGTGCCAGCTCGACAGTGATACCCGCAAACTATGGCTACACCTTC. This codes for CASSTVIPANYGYTF.

There are a few counts of this clonotype. CDR3 bases: TGTGCCAGCAGCTTAGGACCCTCAGGGCAGCCCCAGCATTTT. This encodes CASSLGPSGQPQHF. The chain joins TRBV11-2 to TRBJ1-5; D is perhaps TRBD1 (5 bases). CDR3 length equals 14 residues. V was trimmed by 1 base and J by 7 bases, leaving 11 bases between them. The germline CDR1 and CDR2 sequences are SGHAT and FQNNGV.

V gene TRBV6-2 or TRBV6-3 combines with J gene TRBJ2-5; D gene unclear. Per the germline V gene, CDR1 is MNHEY and CDR2 is SVGEGT. The CDR3 spans 11 residues. V was cut by 5 bases and J by 7 bases, with 8 bases left in between. The CDR3 loop is CASSAVATQYF. The DNA of the CDR3 is TGTGCCAGCAGTGCGGTGGCGACCCAGTACTTC.

This clonotype has only a few counts. The V call is TRBV7-2, the J call TRBJ2-5, with 9 bases matching TRBD2. The CDR3 totals 15 residues. V was pared by 6 bases and J by 1 base, with 6 bases of the junction left unmatched. The germline gives CDR1 SGHTA, CDR2 FQGNSA. The CDR3: CASSSLAGLQETQYF. The CDR3 DNA follows: TGTGCCAGCAGTTCACTAGCGGGCCTCCAAGAGACCCAGTACTTC.

The chain uses TRBV7-2 and TRBJ2-5; D is ambiguous. The germline CDR1 and CDR2 sequences are SGHTA and FQGNSA. The CDR3 has 15 amino acids. The V end was cut by 2 bases, the J end by 4 bases, with 14 bases between. The CDR3 protein is CASSLNVLIGETQYF. The CDR3 DNA sequence: TGTGCCAGCAGCTTAAATGTCTTGATCGGAGAGACCCAGTACTTC. Using reference TRBV7-2 and TRBJ2-5 for the parts outside the CDR3, the full variable domain is GAGVSQSPSNKVTEKGKDVELRCDPISGHTALYWYRQSLGQGLEFLIYFQGNSAPDKSGLPSDRFSAERTGGSVSTLTIQRTQQEDSAVYLCASSLNVLIGETQYFGPGTRLLVL.

J is TRBJ2-7 and V is TRBV6-6; 7 nucleotides line up with TRBD2. Germline V gene data show CDR1 as MNHNY and CDR2 as SVGAGI (reference sequence). The CDR3 has 13 residues. Trimming at V came to 7 bases and at J to 3 bases, leaving 6 bases not matched to a gene. CDR3 sequence reads: CASKGGQIYEQYF. The CDR3 DNA reads TGTGCCAGCAAGGGAGGGCAAATCTACGAGCAGTACTTC.

This clonotype was counted between two and nine times. The rearrangement uses TRBV12-3 or TRBV12-4 and TRBJ1-5; possible D gene TRBD1, 6 bases. V lost 3 bases to trimming and J lost 6 bases, with 12 bases between them. The CDR3 has 14 amino acids. The CDR3 nucleotides are TGTGCCAGCAGTTTTGGGGACATACTTCAGCCCCAGCATTTT. This translates into CASSFGDILQPQHF.

This clonotype was detected a few times. The CDR3 DNA follows: TGTGCCAGCAGCCAAGGGGCCACCCAAGAGACCCAGTACTTC. Translated: CASSQGATQETQYF. The rearrangement joins TRBV14 to TRBJ2-5; D call uncertain. The V and J ends lost 1 base and 1 base respectively, with 7 bases between them. Germline CDR1 reads SGHDN; CDR2 reads FVKESK. The CDR3 has 14 amino acids.

This clonotype came up a few times. The J gene is TRBJ2-7, the V gene TRBV10-3, with 7 bases aligning to TRBD1. V shed 5 bases and J 2 bases; nucleotides not matched to a gene: 6. There are 14 residues in the CDR3. Germline V gene lookup returns CDR1 ENHRY and CDR2 SYGVKD. The CDR3 region has the DNA TGTGCCATCAGTCCCGGGACAGCCGCCTACGAGCAGTACTTC. Protein: CAISPGTAAYEQYF.

This clonotype was counted at least ten times. The genes are TRBV5-1 and TRBJ1-1, with TRBD1 matching 9 bases. The CDR3 contains 14 residues. V was pared by 3 bases and J by 2 bases, with 2 bases of the junction left unmatched. Germline V CDR1 and CDR2: SGHRS, YFSETQ. The CDR3 region is CASSWTGANTEAFF. The CDR3 DNA is TGCGCCAGCAGCTGGACAGGGGCTAACACTGAAGCTTTCTTT.

The table lists this clonotype with a few counts. V gene TRBV7-9 combines with J gene TRBJ2-5; D gene ambiguous. V dropped 3 bases and J dropped 3 bases, with 11 bases sitting between them. Germline CDR1 SEHNR, CDR2 FQNEAQ (reference sequence). The CDR3 extends over 14 amino acids. The DNA of the CDR3 is TGTGCCAGCAGCTTCTCGTTCAGTAAAGAGACCCAGTACTTC. Encoded protein: CASSFSFSKETQYF.

The chain couples TRBV20-1 to TRBJ2-6; tentative D call: TRBD1 (6 bases). The CDR3 totals 17 residues. Germline CDR1 and CDR2: DFQATT and SNEGSKA (reference sequence). Trimming removed 6 bases at V and 0 bases at J, with 18 bases between. CDR3 loop: CSASTRGKTSGANVLTF. Here the CDR3 DNA reads TGCAGTGCCTCAACCAGGGGAAAGACCTCTGGGGCCAACGTCCTGACTTTC.

This sequence joins TRBV7-9 and TRBJ2-5, with D maybe TRBD2 (6 bases). CDR3 length: 17 residues. Germline V gene sequence: CDR1 SEHNR, CDR2 FQNEAQ (reference sequence). Trimming shortened V by 5 bases and J by 3 bases, and 22 bases separated the two germline ends. The CDR3 bases are TGTGCCAGCAGCCCCCGAGGGATTTTGGTAGCGGAAGAGACCCAGTACTTC. Its protein is CASSPRGILVAEETQYF.